The rows below give T cell receptor beta chains drawn from one sample of a study of blood T cell repertoires in COVID-19. Sequenced by immunoSEQ multiplex PCR; TCRdb stores in-frame clones only, minus some. The data contain about 170,000 clones, approximately 80% of them singletons. Sequenced: peripheral blood. Receptors were obtained from a woman in her thirties or forties with COVID-19, enrolled during active disease. The CDR3 runs from the conserved cysteine through the conserved F or W. D genes are given only for firm matches. Some rows mark clone size as missing; the rest say once, few, many or name a class of expanded clone.

j_call,v_call,d_call,clone_size,cdr3_aa,cdr3_nt
TRBJ1-1,TRBV19,NA,NA,CASSGAENTEAFF,TGTGCCAGTAGTGGGGCGGAGAACACTGAAGCTTTCTTT
TRBJ2-1,TRBV5-4,NA,NA,CASSLRTGRREQFF,TGTGCCAGCAGCCTAAGGACGGGGAGGAGGGAGCAGTTCTTC
TRBJ1-6,TRBV4-2,NA,few,CASSQGQENSPLHF,TGTGCCAGCAGCCAAGGACAGGAGAATTCACCCCTCCACTTT
TRBJ1-5,TRBV7-9,NA,NA,CASSLGQISPQHF,TGTGCCAGCAGCTTAGGGCAGATATCACCCCAGCATTTT
TRBJ1-3,TRBV9,TRBD1,NA,CASSVATGQGLFAGNTIYF,TGTGCCAGCAGCGTAGCTACGGGACAGGGGTTATTTGCTGGAAACACCATATATTTT
TRBJ1-2,TRBV3-1/TRBV3-2,TRBD1,NA,CASSLGGGGGYTF,TGTGCCAGCAGTTTAGGGGGCGGAGGTGGCTACACCTTC
TRBJ2-5,TRBV7-9,NA,NA,CASSLGQLGETQYF,TGTGCCAGCAGCCTGGGACAACTGGGAGAGACCCAGTACTTC
TRBJ1-3,TRBV7-2,NA,NA,CASSSLGNTIYF,TGTGCCAGCAGCTCCCTAGGAAACACCATATATTTT
TRBJ2-3,TRBV25-1,TRBD1,NA,CASRGGQGGLDTQYF,TGTGCCAGCAGGGGGGGACAGGGGGGTCTAGATACGCAGTATTTT
TRBJ1-5,TRBV6-5,TRBD1,few,CASNDRGWEAQHF,TGTGCCAGCAACGACAGGGGGTGGGAGGCCCAGCATTTT
TRBJ2-5,TRBV28,TRBD2,NA,CASEGTSGSRETQYF,TGTGCCAGCGAAGGGACTAGCGGGAGCCGGGAGACCCAGTACTTC
TRBJ2-2,TRBV5-5,TRBD1,NA,CASSRRDRNTGELFF,TGTGCCAGCAGCAGAAGGGACAGGAACACCGGGGAGCTGTTTTTT
TRBJ1-1,TRBV23-1,NA,NA,CASTSGAFGAFF,TGCGCCAGCACGAGTGGGGCTTTTGGAGCTTTCTTT
TRBJ1-5,TRBV6-1,NA,few,CASSEGSIVNQPQHF,TGTGCCAGCAGTGAAGGCAGTATTGTCAATCAGCCCCAGCATTTT
TRBJ2-1,TRBV7-3,TRBD1,once,CASSPRSGTGLNEQFF,TGTGCCAGCAGCCCCCGCTCCGGGACAGGGCTTAATGAGCAGTTCTTC
TRBJ1-1,TRBV9,NA,NA,CASSSGAMNTEAFF,TGTGCCAGCAGCTCAGGGGCCATGAACACTGAAGCTTTCTTT